This T cell receptor (beta chain) is drawn from a study of cytomegalovirus exposure and HLA in healthy donors. Primers included in the PCR were 60 Vbeta and 13 Jbeta primers. Repertoires were generated with immunoSEQ multiplex PCR, while TCRdb's copy carries only in-frame clones and drops some. Here the sample spans roughly 120,000 clones, 80% to 85% being singletons. V trimming: 4 bases; J trimming: 4 bases; junction bases outside the gene matches: 8. This CDR3 spans 17 amino acids. CDR1 SGHTA and CDR2 FQGNSA come from the germline V gene. This TCR was sampled from a woman in her 30s in good health and CMV-seronegative. The J gene is TRBJ2-5, the V gene TRBV7-2; 14 bases match TRBD2. Sequencing input: PBMCs. For the CDR3, the DNA is TGTGCCAGCAGCTCCGACGGACTAGCGGGAGGAGGAGAGACCCAGTACTTC. Its protein product is CASSSDGLAGGGETQYF.